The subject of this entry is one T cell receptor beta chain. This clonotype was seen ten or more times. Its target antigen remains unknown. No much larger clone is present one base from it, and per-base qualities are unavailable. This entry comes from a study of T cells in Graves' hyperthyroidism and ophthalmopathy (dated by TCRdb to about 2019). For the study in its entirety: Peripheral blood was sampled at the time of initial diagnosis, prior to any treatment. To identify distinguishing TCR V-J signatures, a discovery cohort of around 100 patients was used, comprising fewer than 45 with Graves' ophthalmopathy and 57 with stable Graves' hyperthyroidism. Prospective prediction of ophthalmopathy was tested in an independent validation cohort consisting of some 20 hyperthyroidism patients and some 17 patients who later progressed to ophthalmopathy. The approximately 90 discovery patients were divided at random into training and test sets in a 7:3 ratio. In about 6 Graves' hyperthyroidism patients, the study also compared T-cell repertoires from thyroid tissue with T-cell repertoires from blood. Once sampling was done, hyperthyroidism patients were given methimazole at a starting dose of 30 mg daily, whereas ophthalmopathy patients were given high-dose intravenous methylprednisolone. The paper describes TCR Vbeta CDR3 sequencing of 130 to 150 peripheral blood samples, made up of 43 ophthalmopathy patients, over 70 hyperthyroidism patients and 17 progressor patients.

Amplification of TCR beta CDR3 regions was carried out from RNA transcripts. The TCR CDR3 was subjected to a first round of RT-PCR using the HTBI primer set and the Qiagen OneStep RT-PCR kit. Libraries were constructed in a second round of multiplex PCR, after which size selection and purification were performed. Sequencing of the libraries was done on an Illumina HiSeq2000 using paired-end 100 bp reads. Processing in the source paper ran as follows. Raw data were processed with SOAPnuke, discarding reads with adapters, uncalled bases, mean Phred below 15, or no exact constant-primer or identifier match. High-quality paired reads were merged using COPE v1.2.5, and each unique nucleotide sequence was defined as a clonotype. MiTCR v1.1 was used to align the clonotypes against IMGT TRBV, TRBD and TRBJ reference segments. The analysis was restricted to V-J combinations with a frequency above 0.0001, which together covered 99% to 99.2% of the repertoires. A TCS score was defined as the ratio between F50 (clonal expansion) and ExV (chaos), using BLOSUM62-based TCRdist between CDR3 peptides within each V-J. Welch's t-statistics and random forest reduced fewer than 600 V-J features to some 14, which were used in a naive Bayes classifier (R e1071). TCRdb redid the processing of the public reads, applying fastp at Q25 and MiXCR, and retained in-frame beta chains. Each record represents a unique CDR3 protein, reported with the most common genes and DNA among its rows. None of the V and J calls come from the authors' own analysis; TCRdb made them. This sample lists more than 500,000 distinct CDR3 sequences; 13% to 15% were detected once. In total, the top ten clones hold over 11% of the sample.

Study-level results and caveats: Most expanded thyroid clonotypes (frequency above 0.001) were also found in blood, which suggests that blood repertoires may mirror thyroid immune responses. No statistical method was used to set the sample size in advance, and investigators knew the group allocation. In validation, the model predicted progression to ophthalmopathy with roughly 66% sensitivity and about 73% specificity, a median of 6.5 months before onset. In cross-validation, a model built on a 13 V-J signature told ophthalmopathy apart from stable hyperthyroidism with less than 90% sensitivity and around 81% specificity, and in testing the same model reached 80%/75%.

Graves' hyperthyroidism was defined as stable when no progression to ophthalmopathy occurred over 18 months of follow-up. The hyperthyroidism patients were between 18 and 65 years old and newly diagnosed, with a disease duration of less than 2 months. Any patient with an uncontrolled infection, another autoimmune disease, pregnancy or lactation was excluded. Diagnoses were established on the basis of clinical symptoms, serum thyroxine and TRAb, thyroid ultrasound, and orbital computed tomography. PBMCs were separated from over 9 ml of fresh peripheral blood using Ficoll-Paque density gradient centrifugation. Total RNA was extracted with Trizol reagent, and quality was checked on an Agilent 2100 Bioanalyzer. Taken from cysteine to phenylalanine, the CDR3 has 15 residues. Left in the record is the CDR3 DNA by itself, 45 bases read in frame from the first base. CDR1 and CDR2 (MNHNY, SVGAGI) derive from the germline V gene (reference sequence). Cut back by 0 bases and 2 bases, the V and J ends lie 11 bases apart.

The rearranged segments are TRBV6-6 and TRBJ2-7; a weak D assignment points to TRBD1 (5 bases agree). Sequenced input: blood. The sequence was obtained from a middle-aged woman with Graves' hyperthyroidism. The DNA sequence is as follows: TGTGCCAGCAGTTACTCGTCAGGGTCTACCTACGAGCAGTACTTC. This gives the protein CASSYSSGSTYEQYF.